The clone carrying this T cell receptor beta chain was counted only a few times. The data were taken from a study of control samples from healthy donors and cancer patients. The CDR3 is made up of 17 amino acids. Trimming removed 6 bases from V and 0 bases from J, with 17 bases in between. CDR1 MDHEN and CDR2 SYDVKM come from the germline V gene. The table came from immunoSEQ multiplex PCR; TCRdb's copy has only in-frame clones and leaves some out. Counted here are more than 95,000 clones, over 85% occurring once; the ten biggest clones make up more than 2%. Material for sequencing was blood. The chain recombines TRBV28 with TRBJ1-4, with a weak D call TRBD1 (6 bases). The sequence was collected from a man under 40 in good health. The CDR3 DNA is TGTGCCAGCAGCCTCCTAGTCCCAGGGGCAACTAATGAAAAACTGTTTTTT. It specifies CASSLLVPGATNEKLFF. Filled out from reference TRBV28 and TRBJ1-4, the complete variable domain reads DVKVTQSSRYLVKRTGEKVFLECVQDMDHENMFWYRQDPGLGLRLIYFSYDVKMKEKGDIPEGYSVSREKKERFSLILESASTNQTSMYLCASSLLVPGATNEKLFFGSGTQLSVL.